The next 20 T cell receptor beta chains were all read from a single sample in a study of tumor and adjacent non-tumor tissue in lung cancer. The library came from three nested PCR rounds adapted from ARM-PCR protocols. TCRdb re-derived calls from the multiplex PCR reads in MiXCR, one entry per CDR3 protein. The sample includes approximately 120,000 distinct CDR3 sequences, 60% to 80% seen only once; the top ten take roughly 19%. RNA was extracted from bulk tissue without any cell sorting. The normal lung tissue was taken more than 3 cm from the tumor edge. Material for sequencing was distant non-tumor lung tissue. The origin of the receptors is a man between 60 and 75 years old with non-small cell lung cancer.

Worth noting for this clonotype: This likely comes from a read error, as the CDR3 has no conserved phenylalanine or tryptophan at its end. No DNA is shown, since the ends of the CDR3 on it are uncertain; the CDR3 is the one TCRdb lists. This chain connects TRBV24-1 to TRBJ2-1. Germline CDR1 reads KGHDR; CDR2 reads SFDVKD. The CDR3 has 13 residues if both end residues are counted. The CDR3: CATSDLGHNEPFL.

Points on this clonotype: Compared with germline, one end of the junction differs, possibly owing to a read error. The rearrangement links TRBV11-3 to TRBJ2-7; D gene uncertain. Germline V gene lookup returns CDR1 SGHNT and CDR2 YENEEA. CDR3 length: 15 residues. The CDR3, as DNA: TGTGACAGCAGCTTAGATCAGGTCTACGGCAGCGAGGAGTACTTC. This sequence encodes CDSSLDQVYGSEEYF.

A remark on this clonotype: This may come from a read error, since a much larger clone is one base off. It is likely a read error, because the conserved phenylalanine at the end of the CDR3 is missing. The chain joins TRBV28 to TRBJ1-6; D gene unclear. CDR3 size: 14 residues. CDR1 MDHEN and CDR2 SYDVKM come from the germline V gene. The V and J ends lost 5 bases and 10 bases respectively, with 15 bases between them. The CDR3 bases are TGTGCCAGCAGTGGAGGCAATGGGTACTCACCCCTCCACGTT. This encodes CASSGGNGYSPLHV.

About this clonotype itself: At one of its ends the junction is not consistent with the germline gene, which may arise from a read error. The rearrangement links TRBV4-2 to TRBJ2-6, with D maybe TRBD1 (6 bases). CDR3 length: 19 amino acids. Germline CDR1 and CDR2: LGHNA and YNFKEQ. CDR3 protein: CASSQVGTRGPSGANILTF. The CDR3, as DNA: TGTGCCAGCAGCCAAGTTGGGACAAGGGGCCCCTCTGGGGCCAACATCCTGACTTTC.

Points on this clonotype: An end of the junction differs from the germline gene, which may be a read error. This chain connects TRBV4-1 to TRBJ2-7, with D hard to call. Per the germline V gene, CDR1 is MGHRA and CDR2 is YSYEKL. CDR3 length: 14 residues. CDR3 sequence (DNA): TGCGGCAGCAGCCAAGATCCAAGGGACTACGAGCAGTACTTC. This sequence encodes CGSSQDPRDYEQYF.

This clonotype is medium-sized (0.01 to 0.1%). The gene calls are TRBV4-2 and TRBJ1-2, with a possible D match to TRBD1 (5 bases). This CDR3 region has 14 residues. CDR1 is LGHNA and CDR2 is YNFKEQ in the germline V gene. Trimming removed 8 bases at V and 0 bases at J, with 13 bases between. The CDR3 nucleotides are TGTGCCAGCTCCTCGGGGACCACTAACTATGGCTACACCTTC. Protein sequence: CASSSGTTNYGYTF.

On this clonotype: This sequence may be a read error, since a much larger clone differs from it by one base. The chain links TRBV20-1 to TRBJ2-1; 12 bases fit TRBD2. CDR3 size: 14 residues. The germline V gene has CDR1 DFQATT and CDR2 SNEGSKA (reference sequence). The CDR3 DNA follows: TGCACTGCTAGCACTAGCGGGAGGAGGAATGAGCAGTTCTTC. Translated, it gives CTASTSGRRNEQFF.

Note on this clonotype: At one end, the junction sequence differs from germline, possibly due to a read error. The chain links TRBV11-3 to TRBJ2-2; D assignment may be TRBD1 or TRBD2 (5 bases each). The CDR3 loop spans 15 amino acids. The germline V gene encodes CDR1 SGHNT and CDR2 YENEEA. CDR3 protein: CASSLAVANTGDLFF. The DNA of the CDR3 is TGTGCCAGCAGCTTAGCGGTAGCGAACACCGGGGACCTGTTTTTT.

The genes are TRBV28 and TRBJ1-6, with D unclear. The CDR3 is 14 amino acids. V dropped 1 base and J dropped 6 bases, with 7 bases sitting between them. CDR1 and CDR2 from the germline V gene are MDHEN and SYDVKM. The CDR3 reads CASSLSGVNSPLHF. In DNA form, the CDR3 reads TGTGCCAGCAGTTTATCTGGGGTTAATTCACCCCTCCACTTT.

The sample holds one count of this clonotype. The CDR3 does not end in the conserved phenylalanine or tryptophan, so this is likely a read error. The chain has TRBV12-3 or TRBV12-4 and TRBJ2-1; 10 nucleotides match TRBD2. The CDR3 runs to 15 residues. V was pared by 9 bases and J by 3 bases, with 8 bases of the junction left unmatched. CDR3 coding DNA: TGTGCCAGTAGTCCTCGACTAGCGGGCTACAATGAGCAGTTCTGC. Its protein is CASSPRLAGYNEQFC.

This clonotype was counted many times. The chain combines TRBV20-1 with TRBJ2-5; D gene ambiguous. In germline, CDR1 is DFQATT, CDR2 SNEGSKA (reference sequence). Trimming cost V 3 bases and J 3 bases, with 11 bases left between them. The CDR3 spans 13 residues. The CDR3 bases are TGCAGTGCTAGGCAGGTGCTGGAAGAGACCCAGTACTTC. This codes for CSARQVLEETQYF.

This clonotype was detected ten times or more. The genes are TRBV20-1 and TRBJ2-2; 8 nucleotides align to TRBD2. CDR1 is DFQATT and CDR2 is SNEGSKA in the germline V gene (reference sequence). The CDR3 runs 14 residues. V was pared by 6 bases and J by 2 bases, with 5 bases of the junction left unmatched. The CDR3 DNA reads TGCAGTGCCCGGACTAGCAGAAACACCGGGGAGCTGTTTTTT. Its translation: CSARTSRNTGELFF.

About this clonotype: One base away lies a much larger clone, so this may be a sequencing read error. Here the CDR3 reads CASSLTPLGETFF. The CDR3, as DNA: TGTGCCAGCAGTTTAACCCCTCTGGGTGAAACTTTCTTT. The rearrangement joins TRBV12-3 or TRBV12-4 to TRBJ1-1; D remains unclear. CDR3 length: 13 residues.

CDR3 sequence reads: CATSRDRQNANTEAFF. The CDR3 DNA follows: TGTGCCACCAGCAGAGATAGACAAAATGCGAACACTGAAGCTTTCTTT. The chain uses TRBV15 and TRBJ1-1; no firm D call. The germline gives CDR1 LNHNV, CDR2 YYDKDF (reference sequence). CDR3 length: 16 amino acids. Trimming stripped 0 bases from V and 1 base from J, with 12 bases between.

In this sample, this clonotype turned up many times. The V and J genes are TRBV12-3 or TRBV12-4 and TRBJ1-5; 8 bases are shared with TRBD1. Trimming removed 5 bases from V and 1 base from J; junction bases left unmatched: 4. This CDR3 comprises 15 residues. The DNA for the CDR3 is TGTGCCAGCAGTCAGGGGGCGGCAAGCAATCAGCCCCAGCATTTT. It encodes CASSQGAASNQPQHF.

In its sample, this clonotype was seen once. One end of the junction fails to match germline, which may point to a read error. The chain links TRBV5-1 to TRBJ2-1; tentative D call: TRBD2 (6 bases). In germline, CDR1 is SGHRS, CDR2 YFSETQ. The length of the CDR3 is 17 residues. The CDR3 nucleotides are TGCGCCAGCAACTTGGGTGGATTAGAGGGAGGTCACGATGAGCAGTTCTTC. As protein: CASNLGGLEGGHDEQFF.

At least ten counts were recorded for this clonotype. The J gene is TRBJ2-5, the V gene TRBV21-1; TRBD2 is taken as the D call from the table, unchecked against the DNA. TRBV21-1 is a known pseudogene. CDR3 length equals 16 residues. The CDR3 bases are TGTGCCAGCAGCGCTAGACTAGCGGGAGCGGCAGAGACCCAGTACTTC. Translated, it gives CASSARLAGAAETQYF.

In this sample, this clonotype turned up once. Likely a read error: the CDR3 ends without its conserved phenylalanine or tryptophan. The chain joins TRBV6-6 to TRBJ2-7, with D maybe TRBD2 (6 bases). The CDR3 is 14 amino acids. V was clipped by 6 bases and J by 0 bases, with 12 bases between them. CDR1 MNHNY and CDR2 SVGAGI come from the germline V gene (reference sequence). The CDR3 spells CASSSRGNSYEQYS. In nucleotides, the CDR3 is TGTGCCAGCAGCTCCCGGGGGAACTCCTACGAGCAGTACTCA.

In the case of this clonotype: It may be a read error: a sequence one base away is much more abundant. This rearrangement joins TRBV6-2 or TRBV6-3 to TRBJ1-5, with D perhaps matching TRBD1 (5 bases). This CDR3 has 15 residues. Germline CDR1 MNHEY, CDR2 SVGEGT. The CDR3 DNA follows: TGTGCCAGCAGTCCACGGGGGGTCGGCAATCAGCCCCAGGATTTT. It translates to CASSPRGVGNQPQDF.

As concerns this clonotype: The final CDR3 position lacks the conserved phenylalanine or tryptophan, pointing to a likely read error. The V gene is TRBV6-2 or TRBV6-3, the J gene TRBJ2-1, with 8 bases fitting TRBD2. Germline CDR1 and CDR2: MNHEY and SVGEGT. This CDR3 is 14 amino acids long. The CDR3 DNA sequence: TGTGCCGGCAGTTCCATTAGCGGGACCAATGAGCAGTTCTAC. Translated, it gives CAGSSISGTNEQFY.